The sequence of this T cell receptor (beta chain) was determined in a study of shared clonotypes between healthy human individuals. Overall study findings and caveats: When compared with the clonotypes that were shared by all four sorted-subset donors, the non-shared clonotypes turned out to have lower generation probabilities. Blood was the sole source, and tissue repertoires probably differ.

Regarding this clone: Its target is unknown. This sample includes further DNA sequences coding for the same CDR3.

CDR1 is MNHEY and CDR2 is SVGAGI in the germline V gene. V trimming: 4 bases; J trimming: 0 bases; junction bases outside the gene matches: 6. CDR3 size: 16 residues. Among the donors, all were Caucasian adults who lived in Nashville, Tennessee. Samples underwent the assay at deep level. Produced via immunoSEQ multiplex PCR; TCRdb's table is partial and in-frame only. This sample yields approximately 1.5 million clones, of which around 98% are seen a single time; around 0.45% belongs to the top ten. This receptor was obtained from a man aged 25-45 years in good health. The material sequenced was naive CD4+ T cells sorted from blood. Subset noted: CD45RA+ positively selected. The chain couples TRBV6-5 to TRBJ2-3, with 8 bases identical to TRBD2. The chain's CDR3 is CASSSLAGSSTDTQYF. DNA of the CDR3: TGTGCCAGCAGTTCATTAGCGGGATCTAGCACAGATACGCAGTATTTT.